The 8 T cell receptor beta chains reported below all come from one sample, sequenced in a study of molecular identifiers for immune sequencing clone quantification. TCRdb re-derived calls from the PCR reads in MiXCR, one entry per CDR3 protein. The repertoire holds 400,000 to 600,000 distinct CDR3 sequences, with around 23% as singletons. Sample: naive CD8+ T cells from blood, with Jurkat cell RNA spiked in. The subset denotes: FACS-sorted CD8+CD4-CCR7+CD45RA+ naive T cells. These receptors were collected from a human donor in good health. Some libraries in this study had Jurkat cell RNA spiked in.

The table lists this clonotype with a few counts. The J gene is TRBJ2-5, the V gene TRBV5-1, with 10 bases matching TRBD2. Germline loops: CDR1 SGHRS, CDR2 YFSETQ. The CDR3 has 15 residues. With 0 bases clipped from V and 4 bases from J, the junction kept 3 bases outside the gene matches. In DNA, the CDR3 is TGCGCCAGCAGCTTGGTCCCTAGCGGGGGAGAGACCCAGTACTTC. Its protein product is CASSLVPSGGETQYF.

This clonotype was seen ten or more times. This chain uses TRBV4-1 with TRBJ1-1; TRBD1 aligns across 7 bases. J was trimmed by 4 bases and V by 6 bases; bases with no gene match: 5. The germline V gene has CDR1 MGHRA and CDR2 YSYEKL. The CDR3 is made up of 13 amino acids. CDR3 bases: TGCGCCAGCAGTCCGGACAGGATCACTGAAGCTTTCTTT. Translation gives CASSPDRITEAFF.

The chain links TRBV6-2 or TRBV6-3 to TRBJ2-1; tentatively, D is TRBD1 (6 bases). Trimming shortened V by 2 bases and J by 3 bases, and 11 bases separated the two germline ends. The germline CDR1 and CDR2 sequences are MNHEY and SVGEGT. This CDR3 has 15 amino acids. The DNA of the CDR3 is TGTGCCAGCAGTTACGGTCCAGGGGTCTACAATGAGCAGTTCTTC. Its translation is CASSYGPGVYNEQFF.

This clonotype has ten or more counts. The chain carries TRBV7-9 and TRBJ2-3; 7 nucleotides align to TRBD2. The germline gives CDR1 SEHNR, CDR2 FQNEAQ (reference sequence). The CDR3 runs 15 residues. V shed 2 bases, J shed 6 bases, and the junction held 8 bases outside the gene matches. The CDR3 DNA is TGTGCCAGCAGCTTACCGCTAGCGGAGGGGGATACGCAGTATTTT. Translated, it gives CASSLPLAEGDTQYF.

Here the CDR3 DNA reads TGTGCCTGGAAAAATAGCGGGAGCCCCCCAGATACGCAGTATTTT. Protein sequence: CAWKNSGSPPDTQYF. The chain couples TRBV30 to TRBJ2-3, with 9 bases aligning to TRBD2. CDR3 length equals 15 residues. V lost 4 bases and J lost 4; bases outside the gene matches: 9. CDR1 and CDR2 (germline): GTSNPN, SVGIG (reference sequence).

This clonotype came up a few times. The rearrangement joins TRBV7-9 to TRBJ2-1; D is possibly TRBD1 (6 bases). The germline gives CDR1 SEHNR, CDR2 FQNEAQ (reference sequence). V was shortened by 5 bases and J by 7 bases, with 21 bases between the two germline ends. This CDR3 comprises 16 residues. CDR3 DNA: TGTGCCAGCAGCCCTAGTCCAGGGGCTTTTTATAATGAGCAGTTCTTC. Protein: CASSPSPGAFYNEQFF. Variable domain in full (rest from reference TRBV7-9 and TRBJ2-1): DTGVSQNPRHKITKRGQNVTFRCDPISEHNRLYWYRQTLGQGPEFLTYFQNEAQLEKSRLLSDRFSAERPKGSFSTLEIQRTEQGDSAMYLCASSPSPGAFYNEQFFGPGTRLTVL.

This chain links TRBV30 with TRBJ1-3; D gene unclear. This CDR3 spans 15 amino acids. In germline, CDR1 is GTSNPN, CDR2 SVGIG (reference sequence). V lost 0 bases and J 0 bases, leaving 9 bases between the germline ends. This chain's CDR3 is CAWSVGRSSGNTIYF. CDR3 nucleotides: TGTGCCTGGAGTGTTGGCAGAAGCTCTGGAAACACCATATATTTT.

Worth noting for this clonotype: The final CDR3 position lacks the conserved phenylalanine or tryptophan, pointing to a likely read error. The J gene is TRBJ2-4, the V gene TRBV27; D assignment may be TRBD1 or TRBD2 (5 bases each). CDR1 and CDR2 from the germline V gene are MNHEY and SMNVEV (reference sequence). CDR3 length: 14 residues. Trimming removed 4 bases at V and 4 bases at J, with 11 bases between. In DNA form, the CDR3 reads TGTGCCAGCAGTTCCCCGGGACGTAAAAACATTCAGTACTCC. This encodes CASSSPGRKNIQYS.